The clone carrying this T cell receptor beta chain was detected only a few times. Its antigen is not known. This sample was taken from a study of beta chain features in type 1 diabetes. General observations from the study: TCRB CDR3s from Type 1 diabetes patients were moderately but significantly shorter in all four CD4+ subsets. Cells that show high TCR expression could be over-represented by cDNA sequencing. Reduced insertions and increased deletions marked VDJ junctions in type 1 diabetes patients.

The entirety of the isolated RNA underwent reverse transcription, so expressed TCRB transcripts were sequenced. Libraries were prepared by immunoSEQ multiplex PCR; TCRdb keeps only in-frame clonotypes and omits some of them. The sample lists 150,000 to 200,000 clones, 63% occurring once. The CDR3 totals 13 residues. Per germline, CDR1 SQVTM and CDR2 ANQGSEA. Trimming at V came to 6 bases and at J to 5 bases, leaving 8 bases not matched to a gene. Staining for CD45RO/CCR7/CD25/CD127/CD95/CD27 allowed sorting of CD4+ naive, central memory, regulatory and stem cell-like memory cells. The chain links TRBV29-1 to TRBJ1-2, with 8 bases aligning to TRBD1. The clonotype comes from a man aged 25 to 40 with type 1 diabetes. Sequenced input: naive CD4+ T cells from blood. The CDR3 is CSVVGQGLYGYTF. CDR3 bases: TGCAGCGTCGTCGGACAGGGATTATATGGCTACACCTTC.